This is a list of T cell receptor beta chains from one sample in a study of CD8+ T cells in alopecia areata. The data were produced by immunoSEQ multiplex PCR, yet TCRdb's version contains in-frame clones alone and is incomplete. Of 120,000 or so clones in the sample, roughly 68% were seen once. Sequenced sample: CD4+ T cells sorted from blood. Receptors were obtained from a human donor in good health. CDR3s include the opening cysteine and the closing phenylalanine or tryptophan. A D gene is named only where the DNA matches it firmly. Only some rows state a clone size, as once, few, many or a class for expanded clones.

J gene | V gene | D gene | clone size | CDR3 DNA | CDR3 protein
TRBJ2-3 | TRBV14 | NA | NA | TGTGCCAGCAGCCTAGCGGGCACAGATACGCAGTATTTT | CASSLAGTDTQYF
TRBJ1-2 | TRBV18 | TRBD1 | few | TGTGCCAGCTTCGCCGGACAGGGAGACTATGGCTACACCTTC | CASFAGQGDYGYTF
TRBJ2-1 | TRBV2 | TRBD2 | few | TGTGCCAGCACCAAGACTAGCGGGGGCTTTAATGAGCAGTTCTTC | CASTKTSGGFNEQFF
TRBJ1-2 | TRBV29-1 | NA | NA | TGCAGCGTTGAAGCCTTAAGGCCAGGCGGGGGGAGCGATGGCTACACCTTC | CSVEALRPGGGSDGYTF
TRBJ1-2 | TRBV19 | NA | few | TGTGCCAGTAGTATAGCGACAGCTGGCTATGGCTACACCTTC | CASSIATAGYGYTF
TRBJ1-2 | TRBV12-5 | NA | few | TGTGCTAGTGGTTTGGACGGTAACTATGGCTACACCTTC | CASGLDGNYGYTF
TRBJ1-6 | TRBV5-1 | NA | few | TGCGCCAGCAGCTTGGAGCAGGGGAACAATTCACCCCTCCACTTT | CASSLEQGNNSPLHF
TRBJ2-3 | TRBV7-9 | NA | NA | TGTGCCAGCAGCTCCGGGGGAACAGATACGCAGTATTTT | CASSSGGTDTQYF
TRBJ1-2 | TRBV20-1 | NA | NA | TGCAGTGCTAGAGACGACTATGGCTACACCTTC | CSARDDYGYTF
TRBJ1-5 | TRBV2 | NA | NA | TGTGCCAGCCAGGGTAGAGAACATCAGCCCCAGCATTTT | CASQGREHQPQHF
TRBJ2-5 | TRBV18 | NA | NA | TGTGCCAGCTCACCCCCCCAGAGCCAAGAGACCCAGTACTTC | CASSPPQSQETQYF
TRBJ1-2 | TRBV6-5 | NA | NA | TGTGCCAGCAGTAGGGGGTCTGGCTACACCTTC | CASSRGSGYTF
TRBJ2-3 | TRBV5-1 | TRBD2 | NA | TGCGCCAGCAGCCTGAACCCGGGGGGGACAGATACGCAGTATTTT | CASSLNPGGTDTQYF
TRBJ2-7 | TRBV21-1 | NA | few | TGCGCCAGCAGCAAGACACAGAATCAGCAGTACTTC | CASSKTQNQQYF
TRBJ2-5 | TRBV15 | NA | NA | TGTGCCACCAGCAGAGATCGCGGGGAGGAGACCCAGTACTTC | CATSRDRGEETQYF
TRBJ2-7 | TRBV5-4 | TRBD1 | NA | TGTGCCAGCAGCTCAGACAGGGAACAGTACTTC | CASSSDREQYF
TRBJ1-5 | TRBV27 | NA | NA | TGTGCCAGCAGTTTAGTGGGTAGTGGTCAGCCCCAGCATTTT | CASSLVGSGQPQHF
TRBJ1-1 | TRBV29-1 | NA | NA | TGCAGCGTTGTGAGGGGGGAAGCTTTCTTT | CSVVRGEAFF
TRBJ2-1 | TRBV30 | NA | few | TGTGCCTGGAGTTCCCTTGAGGAGCAGTTCTTC | CAWSSLEEQFF
TRBJ2-3 | TRBV29-1 | NA | NA | TGCAGCGCCCACGAAGGACGGGGGTATTTT | CSAHEGRGYF
TRBJ1-2 | TRBV4-1 | TRBD1 | NA | TGCGCCAGCAGCCGAATGACAGGGGGCGACGGCTACACCTTC | CASSRMTGGDGYTF
TRBJ2-1 | TRBV15 | NA | NA | TGTGCCACCAGCTGGGGCGGACTATCTTCCAATGAGCAGTTCTTC | CATSWGGLSSNEQFF
TRBJ1-2 | TRBV25-1 | TRBD1 | few | TGTGCCAGCGTGGGGACAGGGCGCTCGGGAGGCTACACCTTC | CASVGTGRSGGYTF
TRBJ2-5 | TRBV11-1 | NA | NA | TGTGCCAGCAGCCCGCAAGGGCCGGAGACCCAGTACTTC | CASSPQGPETQYF
TRBJ1-1 | TRBV29-1 | NA | few | TGCAGCGTTTATGGAGGAAACACTGAAGCTTTCTTT | CSVYGGNTEAFF
TRBJ1-2 | TRBV5-1 | NA | few | TGCGCCAGCAGCAAGGAAGGGGCGCCGGGCTACACCTTC | CASSKEGAPGYTF
TRBJ2-7 | TRBV29-1 | TRBD2 | NA | TGCAGCGTTGAAAAGCGGGGGTCGGGAGAGCAGTACTTC | CSVEKRGSGEQYF
TRBJ1-1 | TRBV5-6 | NA | few | TGTGCCAGCAGTGCCAACACTGAAGCTTTCTTT | CASSANTEAFF
TRBJ2-1 | TRBV27 | TRBD2 | few | TGTGCCAGCAGTTTGCGGGAGGGCTCCTACAATGAGCAGTTCTTC | CASSLREGSYNEQFF
TRBJ1-1 | TRBV7-9 | TRBD1 | NA | TGTGCCAGCAGCTTCCAGGGGGGGAACACTGAAGCTTTCTTT | CASSFQGGNTEAFF
TRBJ2-7 | TRBV29-1 | NA | once | TGCAGCACCGAGGGGGGGGTAGACTCCGAGCAGTACTTC | CSTEGGVDSEQYF
TRBJ2-7 | TRBV27 | TRBD2 | NA | TGTGCCAGCAGTACCGGGGGGTCCCTTCTTTATGAGCAGTACTTC | CASSTGGSLLYEQYF
TRBJ1-1 | TRBV19 | NA | NA | TGTGCCAGTAAGAGGGTAGGGGAGGGGAACACTGAAGCTTTCTTT | CASKRVGEGNTEAFF
TRBJ2-3 | TRBV4-1 | TRBD2 | once | TGCGCCAGCAGCCAAGCTCCTAGCGGGGTGAGCACAGATACGCAGTATTTT | CASSQAPSGVSTDTQYF
TRBJ1-1 | TRBV30 | NA | NA | TGTGCCTGGAGTAAAAGGGTGAACACTGAAGCTTTCTTT | CAWSKRVNTEAFF
TRBJ1-1 | TRBV6-5 | TRBD1 | NA | TGTGCCAGCAGTTACTCGGACAGGGCTAAAGCTTTCTTT | CASSYSDRAKAFF
TRBJ1-2 | TRBV6-1 | NA | few | TGTGCCAGCAGTGACGTGGGGCTCCCCCTAGGAGGCTACACCTTC | CASSDVGLPLGGYTF
TRBJ2-2 | TRBV29-1 | NA | NA | TGCAGCGTTAACGTCCCAGGAAGTACCGGGGAGCTGTTTTTT | CSVNVPGSTGELFF
TRBJ2-3 | TRBV7-2 | NA | once | TGTGCCAGCAGCCCGGCTACAGACACGCAGTATTTT | CASSPATDTQYF
TRBJ1-3 | TRBV29-1 | NA | NA | TGCAGCGTAGGCGGCACCTCATCTGGAAACACCATATATTTT | CSVGGTSSGNTIYF
TRBJ2-2 | TRBV6-5 | NA | NA | TGTGCCAGCAGCCGGGGTGACACCGGGGAGCTGTTTTTT | CASSRGDTGELFF
TRBJ2-7 | TRBV7-3 | NA | NA | TGTGCCAGCAGCTTGGATGAGCAGTACTTC | CASSLDEQYF
TRBJ2-3 | TRBV25-1 | TRBD2 | NA | TGTGCCAGCAGGGAGACTAGCGGGGGCGCAGATACGCAGTATTTT | CASRETSGGADTQYF
TRBJ2-7 | TRBV29-1 | TRBD1 | NA | TGCAGCATCTGGACAGGAAGCTCCTACGAGCAGTACTTC | CSIWTGSSYEQYF
TRBJ1-2 | TRBV19 | TRBD1 | NA | TGTGCCAGTAGTCTACGGACAGGGAAGGACTATGGCTACACCTTC | CASSLRTGKDYGYTF
TRBJ1-2 | TRBV29-1 | NA | NA | TGCAGCGTTAGAAGAGGGAGCTATGGCTACACCTTC | CSVRRGSYGYTF
TRBJ2-2 | TRBV29-1 | TRBD1 | NA | TGCAGTTTTTTCCGGGACAGGGACACCGGGGAGCTGTTTTTT | CSFFRDRDTGELFF
TRBJ2-2 | TRBV29-1 | NA | NA | TGCAGCGGAGCAGGAGCTGCCGGGGAGCTGTTTTTT | CSGAGAAGELFF
TRBJ1-1 | TRBV9 | NA | NA | TGTGCCAGCAGCGCGTTACAGGGTGGAAACACTGAAGCTTTCTTT | CASSALQGGNTEAFF
TRBJ2-3 | TRBV7-2 | NA | NA | TGTGCCAGCAGCTTAGGGACCCTAGGGAGCACAGATACGCAGTATTTT | CASSLGTLGSTDTQYF
TRBJ1-3 | TRBV2 | NA | NA | TGTGCCAGCAGCCAGACAGACTCTGGAAACACCATATATTTT | CASSQTDSGNTIYF
TRBJ1-1 | TRBV29-1 | TRBD1 | NA | TGCAGCGGAGGACAGGGCGGAAGGTCTGAAGCTTTCTTT | CSGGQGGRSEAFF
TRBJ1-1 | TRBV29-1 | TRBD1 | once | TGCAGCGTCCACAGGGGGCGCGCTACTGAAGCTTTCTTT | CSVHRGRATEAFF
TRBJ2-7 | TRBV6-1 | TRBD2 | once | TGTGCCAGCAGTGTCGGGGGGGGGAAAGACGAGCAGTACTTC | CASSVGGGKDEQYF
TRBJ1-5 | TRBV2 | NA | NA | TGTGCCAGCAGTGGTCAGCGCAATCAGCCCCAGCATTTT | CASSGQRNQPQHF